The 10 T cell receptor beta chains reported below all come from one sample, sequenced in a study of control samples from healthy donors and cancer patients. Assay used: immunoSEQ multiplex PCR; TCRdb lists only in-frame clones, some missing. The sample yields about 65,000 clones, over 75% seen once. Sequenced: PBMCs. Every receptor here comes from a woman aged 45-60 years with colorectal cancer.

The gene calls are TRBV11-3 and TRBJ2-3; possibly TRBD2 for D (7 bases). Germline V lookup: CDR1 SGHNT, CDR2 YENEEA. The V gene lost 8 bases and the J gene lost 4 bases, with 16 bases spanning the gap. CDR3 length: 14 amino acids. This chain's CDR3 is CASGQGGRADTQYF. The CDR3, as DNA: TGTGCCAGCGGACAAGGGGGGAGGGCAGATACGCAGTATTTT.

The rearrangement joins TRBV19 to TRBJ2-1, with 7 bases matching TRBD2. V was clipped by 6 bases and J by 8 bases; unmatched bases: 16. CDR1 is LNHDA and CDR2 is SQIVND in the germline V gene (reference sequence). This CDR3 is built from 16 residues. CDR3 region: CASSLQEGGPFYEQFF. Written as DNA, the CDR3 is TGTGCCAGTAGCCTCCAGGAGGGAGGGCCCTTCTATGAGCAGTTCTTC.

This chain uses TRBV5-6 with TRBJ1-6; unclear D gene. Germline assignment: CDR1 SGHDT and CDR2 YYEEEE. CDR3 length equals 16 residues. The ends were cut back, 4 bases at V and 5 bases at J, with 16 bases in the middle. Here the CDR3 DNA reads TGTGCCAGCAGCCCCCTCCCAGGATACAATAATTCACCCCTCCACTTT. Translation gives CASSPLPGYNNSPLHF.

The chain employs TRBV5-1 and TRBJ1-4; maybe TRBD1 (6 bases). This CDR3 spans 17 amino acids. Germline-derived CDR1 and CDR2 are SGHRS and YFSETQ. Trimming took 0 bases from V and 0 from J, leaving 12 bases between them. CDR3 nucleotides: TGCGCCAGCAGCTTGGATCCAGGGGCCGCAACTAATGAAAAACTGTTTTTT. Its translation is CASSLDPGAATNEKLFF.

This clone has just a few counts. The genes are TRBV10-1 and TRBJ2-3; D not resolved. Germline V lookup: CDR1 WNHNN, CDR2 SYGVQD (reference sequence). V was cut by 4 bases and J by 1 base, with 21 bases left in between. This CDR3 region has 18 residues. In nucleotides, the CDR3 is TGCGCCAGCAGTGGACCCCCAGATTACACGGTGGGCACAGATACGCAGTATTTT. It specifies CASSGPPDYTVGTDTQYF.

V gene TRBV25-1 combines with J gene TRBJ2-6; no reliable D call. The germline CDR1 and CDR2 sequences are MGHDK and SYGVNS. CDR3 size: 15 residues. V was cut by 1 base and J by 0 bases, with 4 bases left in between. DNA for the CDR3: TGTGCCAGCAGTGAATTGGGCTCTGGGGCCAACGTCCTGACTTTC. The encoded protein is CASSELGSGANVLTF.

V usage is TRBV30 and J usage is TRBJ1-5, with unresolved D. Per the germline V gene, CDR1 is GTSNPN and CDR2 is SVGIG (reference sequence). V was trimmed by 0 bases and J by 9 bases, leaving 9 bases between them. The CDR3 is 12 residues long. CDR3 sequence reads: CAWSVPGRPQHF. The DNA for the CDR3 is TGTGCCTGGAGTGTACCAGGCCGGCCCCAGCATTTT.

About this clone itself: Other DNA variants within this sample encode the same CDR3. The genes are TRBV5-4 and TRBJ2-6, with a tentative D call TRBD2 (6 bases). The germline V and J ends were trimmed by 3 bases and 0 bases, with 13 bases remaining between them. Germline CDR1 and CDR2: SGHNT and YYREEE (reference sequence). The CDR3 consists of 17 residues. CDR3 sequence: CASSSPGLTSGANVLTF. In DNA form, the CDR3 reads TGTGCCAGCAGCTCACCGGGACTTACCTCTGGGGCCAACGTCCTGACTTTC.

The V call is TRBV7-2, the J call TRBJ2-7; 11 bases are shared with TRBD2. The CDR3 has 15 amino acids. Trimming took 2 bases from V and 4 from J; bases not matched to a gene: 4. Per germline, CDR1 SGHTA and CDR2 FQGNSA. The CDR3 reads CASSLPSSGRYEQYF. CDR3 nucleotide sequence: TGTGCCAGCAGCTTACCGTCTAGCGGGAGGTACGAGCAGTACTTC.

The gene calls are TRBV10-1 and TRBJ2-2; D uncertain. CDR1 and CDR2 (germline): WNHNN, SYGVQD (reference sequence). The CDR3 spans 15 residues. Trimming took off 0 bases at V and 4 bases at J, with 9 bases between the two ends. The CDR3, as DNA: TGCGCCAGCAGTGAGTCGGCAGCACCCACCGGGGAGCTGTTTTTT. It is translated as CASSESAAPTGELFF.